This T cell receptor beta chain was sequenced during a study of CXCR3-negative and CXCR3-positive naive CD8 T cells. Findings and limits, study-wide: TRBV-TRBJ usage matched between naive CXCR3-negative and CXCR3-positive cells but not between memory cells.

A word on this clonotype: Its specificity is unknown.

The libraries of TRB cDNA were prepared using 5' RACE with UMI labels. TCRdb reanalyzed the 5' RACE reads and collapses them to one entry per CDR3 protein, without DNA. This repertoire includes over 100,000 distinct CDR3 sequences. There are 15 residues in the CDR3. The germline CDR1 and CDR2 sequences are SGHRS and YFSETQ. This receptor was identified in a human donor in good health. Some clones in this sample may be carry-over from other donors' samples. The chain uses TRBV5-1 and TRBJ2-7; TCRdb's assignment of TRBD1 cannot be checked, as there is no DNA. The sequenced sample consisted of naive CXCR3- CD8+ T cells from blood. As to subset: CD45RO-CCR7+CD27+CD95- naive CD8+ T cells lacking CXCR3 (TNR3-). The CDR3 spells CASSLATPGAYEQYF.